The T cell receptor (beta chain) under discussion was sequenced for a study of T cells in Graves' hyperthyroidism and ophthalmopathy. The study based diagnoses on clinical symptoms, serum thyroxine and TRAb, thyroid ultrasound and orbital computed tomography. The study, taken as a whole, reports: Blood also contained most expanded thyroid clonotypes above 0.001.

Amplification targeted TCR beta CDR3 regions from RNA transcripts. During a first-round RT-PCR of the TCR CDR3, the HTBI primer set was used. TCRdb analysed the multiplex PCR reads with MiXCR anew, one entry per CDR3 protein. Seen here are some 550,000 distinct CDR3 sequences, more than 15% observed once, and the top ten hold around 3.5%. Germline assignment: CDR1 SGHAT and CDR2 FQNNGV. Trimming removed 0 bases from V and 6 bases from J, with 14 bases in between. The CDR3 is made up of 15 amino acids. This clonotype was seen repeatedly, ten times or more. What it binds is not known. The V and J genes are TRBV11-2 and TRBJ1-1; TRBD1 might be the D (6 bases). The specimen sequenced was blood. This TCR came from a woman between 35 and 50 years old with Graves' ophthalmopathy. This chain's CDR3 is CASSLDLARGSEAFF. The CDR3 coding sequence is TGTGCCAGCAGCTTAGATCTGGCCAGGGGTTCTGAAGCTTTCTTT. Full variable domain (remainder filled in from reference TRBV11-2 and TRBJ1-1): EAGVAQSPRYKIIEKRQSVAFWCNPISGHATLYWYQQILGQGPKLLIQFQNNGVVDDSQLPKDRFSAERLKGVDSTLKIQPAKLEDSAVYLCASSLDLARGSEAFFGQGTRLTVV.